One sample yielded the 2 T cell receptor beta chains listed below, sequenced in a study of T cells in Graves' hyperthyroidism and ophthalmopathy. Amplified TCR beta CDR3 regions came from RNA transcripts. In the first-round RT-PCR of the TCR CDR3, the HTBI primer set was used. Each CDR3 protein is one row after TCRdb ran MiXCR on the multiplex PCR reads. This table holds 500,000 to 600,000 distinct CDR3 sequences, 40% to 55% found once. The sample comprised peripheral blood or thyroid tissue (not recorded which). The source is an adult woman with Graves' disease, either hyperthyroidism or ophthalmopathy (not recorded which).

The chain combines TRBV10-3 with TRBJ2-2, with D perhaps TRBD2 (7 bases). This CDR3 comprises 16 residues. Germline lookup yields CDR1 ENHRY and CDR2 SYGVKD. The ends were cut back, 8 bases at V and 9 bases at J, with 25 bases in the middle. This chain's CDR3 is CAIGGEYMGGARELFF. Written as DNA, the CDR3 is TGTGCCATCGGCGGGGAATATATGGGGGGGGCCCGGGAGCTGTTTTTT.

This chain uses TRBV10-3 with TRBJ2-7; 10 nucleotides align to TRBD2. Trimming took 7 bases from V and 3 from J; bases not matched to a gene: 9. This CDR3 contains 15 residues. Germline CDR1 is ENHRY and CDR2 is SYGVKD. CDR3 protein: CAITISGRKIYEQYF. Here the CDR3 DNA reads TGTGCCATCACCATTAGCGGGAGGAAAATCTACGAGCAGTACTTC.